One sample yielded the 30 T cell receptor beta chains listed below, sequenced in a study of regulatory T cells in long-lasting Graves disease. Time point meaning: persistent/refractory GD, antithyroid drugs over 5 years with positive TRAb. Generation of the TCR library employed RNA extracted from PBMCs. Investigators prepared the TCR beta libraries by applying iRepertoire HTBI primers and Arm-PCR of CDR3 regions. MiXCR, run by TCRdb on the multiplex PCR reads, gives a single entry per CDR3 protein. Of 450,000 or so distinct CDR3 sequences in the sample, roughly 20% are singletons; the top ten hold less than 9%. The sample was peripheral blood mononuclear cells (PBMCs), taken when the disease was refractory, from a patient treated with antithyroid drugs. Source of these receptors: a female donor with Graves disease.

The genes are TRBV29-1 and TRBJ1-1; 9 nucleotides align to TRBD1. The CDR3 runs to 15 residues. From germline, CDR1 is SQVTM and CDR2 ANQGSEA. V lost 7 bases, J lost 2 bases, and 11 bases stayed unmatched. CDR3 bases: TGCAGCGCCTCTAAACAGGGGGCATCCAACACTGAAGCTTTCTTT. Translated: CSASKQGASNTEAFF.

This clonotype was detected ten times or more. J is TRBJ1-2 and V is TRBV28; tentative D call: TRBD1 (6 bases). Per the germline V gene, CDR1 is MDHEN and CDR2 is SYDVKM. V dropped 3 bases and J dropped 5 bases, with 7 bases sitting between them. The CDR3 is made up of 12 amino acids. CDR3 in amino acids: CASSFRGYGYTF. As DNA, the CDR3 is TGTGCCAGCAGTTTTAGGGGGTATGGCTACACCTTC.

This clonotype came up many times. The V call is TRBV6-2 or TRBV6-3, the J call TRBJ2-4; the D is unclear. Germline assignment: CDR1 MNHEY and CDR2 SVGEGT. V lost 7 bases, J lost 0 bases, and 10 bases lay in between. The CDR3 is 14 residues long. The CDR3 sequence: CASTPMIAKNIQYF. The CDR3 nucleotides read TGTGCCAGCACCCCGATGATAGCCAAAAACATTCAGTACTTC.

The genes are TRBV5-1 and TRBJ1-5, with 7 bases lining up with TRBD1. The CDR3 has 17 residues. Germline CDR1 SGHRS, CDR2 YFSETQ. Unmatched junction bases numbered 7, after V lost 1 base and J lost 0 bases. CDR3 protein: CASSLYPTGASNQPQHF. CDR3 DNA sequence: TGCGCCAGCAGCTTGTACCCCACAGGGGCTAGCAATCAGCCCCAGCATTTT.

This clonotype was counted ten times or more. The rearrangement links TRBV12-3 or TRBV12-4 to TRBJ2-7, with 7 bases matching TRBD1. The V gene end was trimmed by 5 bases and the J gene end by 5 bases; junction bases not matched to a gene: 12. This CDR3 spans 15 amino acids. DNA of the CDR3: TGTGCCAGCAGTGTCCGACAGGGTCAGTCGGACGAGCAGTACTTC. Its protein product is CASSVRQGQSDEQYF.

J is TRBJ1-2 and V is TRBV6-1; TRBD1 agrees at 8 bases. CDR1 is MNHNS, CDR2 SASEGT, per germline. This CDR3 contains 16 residues. The trim removed 5 bases at V and 4 bases at J, leaving 12 bases unmatched. CDR3 coding DNA: TGTGCCAGCAGTAGCCTCAGGGGGCGCGGCGGCTATGGCTACACCTTC. Translated: CASSSLRGRGGYGYTF.

As regards this clonotype: The junction and the germline gene differ at one end; a read error may be behind it. V usage is TRBV4-1 and J usage is TRBJ2-2; 8 nucleotides match TRBD1. Germline CDR1 reads MGHRA; CDR2 reads YSYEKL. The CDR3 is 14 amino acids. DNA for the CDR3: TGCGCCAGCAGTCTTAACAGGGGGTACGGGAAGCTGTTTTTT. Translation: CASSLNRGYGKLFF.

A few counts support this clonotype. This rearrangement joins TRBV20-1 to TRBJ2-7; 8 nucleotides agree with TRBD2. This CDR3 has 14 residues. The germline V gene has CDR1 DFQATT and CDR2 SNEGSKA (reference sequence). The J segment lost 7 bases and the V segment lost 1 base, leaving 9 bases of the junction unmatched. The DNA for the CDR3 is TGCAGTGCTAGAGGACGGGAGGGGGAGTTTGAGCAGTACTTC. It yields the protein CSARGREGEFEQYF.

The chain combines TRBV20-1 with TRBJ2-3; TRBD2 matches 10 bases. In germline, CDR1 is DFQATT, CDR2 SNEGSKA (reference sequence). CDR3 size: 15 residues. Unmatched junction bases numbered 7, after V lost 0 bases and J lost 7 bases. The CDR3 region has the DNA TGCAGTGCTAGAGACTTCGGGACTAGCGACCATACGCAGTATTTT. This codes for CSARDFGTSDHTQYF.

The chain has TRBV27 and TRBJ2-7; D might be TRBD2 (5 bases). V gave up 5 bases and J gave up 0 bases, with 14 bases separating them. The CDR3 has 15 residues. The germline V gene has CDR1 MNHEY and CDR2 SMNVEV (reference sequence). CDR3 coding DNA: TGTGCCAGCAGTAGAAGCGGACCGCCCTCCTACGAGCAGTACTTC. Translation gives CASSRSGPPSYEQYF.

This clonotype occurred many times. The chain carries TRBV18 and TRBJ2-7, with D hard to call. The germline V gene encodes CDR1 KGHSH and CDR2 LQKENI. V was cut by 6 bases and J by 2 bases, with 14 bases left in between. The CDR3 covers 14 residues. The CDR3 DNA reads TGTGCCAGCTCGCAGGAGCGTGAAGCCTACGAGCAGTACTTC. Its translation is CASSQEREAYEQYF.

This clonotype came up many times. The CDR3 nucleotides are TGTGCCAGCAGCAATAATCCCCCTAGCGGGTACGAGCAGTACTTC. Translated, it gives CASSNNPPSGYEQYF. The chain uses TRBV28 and TRBJ2-7; 8 bases are shared with TRBD2. CDR3 length equals 15 residues. Germline V gene data show CDR1 as MDHEN and CDR2 as SYDVKM. With 6 bases clipped from V and 4 bases from J, the junction kept 11 bases outside the gene matches.

V usage is TRBV3-1 and J usage is TRBJ2-5; D perhaps matches TRBD2 (5 bases). The CDR3 has 16 residues. CDR1 is LGHDT and CDR2 is YNNKEL in the germline V gene (reference sequence). The V end was cut by 1 base, the J end by 4 bases, with 16 bases between. The CDR3 nucleotides read TGTGCCAGCAGCCAAGTCGGAGCGGCGAATGGAGAGACCCAGTACTTC. Protein sequence: CASSQVGAANGETQYF.

This clonotype occurred many times. The chain couples TRBV27 to TRBJ2-7; D ambiguous. CDR3 length: 16 amino acids. V was trimmed by 1 base and J by 3 bases, leaving 16 bases between them. In germline, CDR1 is MNHEY, CDR2 SMNVEV (reference sequence). CDR3 amino acids: CASSLYPPQAGYEQYF. The CDR3 DNA sequence: TGTGCCAGCAGTTTATATCCCCCGCAGGCCGGCTACGAGCAGTACTTC.

This clonotype was observed at least ten times. V usage is TRBV6-5 and J usage is TRBJ1-1; D might be TRBD1 (5 bases). V was clipped by 2 bases and J by 1 base, with 8 bases between them. The CDR3 totals 14 residues. CDR1 is MNHEY and CDR2 is SVGAGI in the germline V gene. The CDR3 DNA reads as TGTGCCAGCAGTTACGGGGGAGGGAACACTGAAGCTTTCTTT. Translating it yields CASSYGGGNTEAFF.

This clonotype has a count of ten or more. V is TRBV28 and J is TRBJ2-6, with 9 bases fitting TRBD1. The CDR3 is 19 residues long. J lost 2 bases, V lost 2 bases, and 10 bases had no gene match. Germline loops: CDR1 MDHEN, CDR2 SYDVKM. The CDR3 loop is CASSLVTGGVIAGANVLTF. CDR3 bases: TGTGCCAGCAGTTTAGTCACAGGGGGCGTAATCGCTGGGGCCAACGTCCTGACTTTC.

This clonotype has more than one count but fewer than ten. The chain recombines TRBV9 with TRBJ2-2; weak D call: TRBD2 (6 bases). The CDR3 is 14 amino acids. Per germline, CDR1 SGDLS and CDR2 YYNGEE. V lost 3 bases and J 6 bases, leaving 12 bases between the germline ends. The DNA of the CDR3 is TGTGCCAGCAGCGCCCTAGCGTCTCCCGGGGAGCTGTTTTTT. Translated, it gives CASSALASPGELFF.

This clonotype was observed at least ten times. The chain has TRBV30 and TRBJ1-2, with TRBD1 matching over 9 bases. CDR3 size: 13 residues. From germline, CDR1 is GTSNPN and CDR2 SVGIG (reference sequence). V shed 5 bases, J shed 8 bases, and the junction held 9 bases outside the gene matches. As DNA, the CDR3 is TGTGCCTGGGCAACAGGGGGCGCGTCCGGCTACACCTTC. Translated: CAWATGGASGYTF.

This clonotype was observed a few times. CDR3 loop: CASSLGVDGTQYF. CDR3 in DNA: TGTGCCAGCAGCTTAGGGGTCGATGGGACCCAGTACTTC. This chain connects TRBV7-2 to TRBJ2-5; no clear D gene. Germline V gives CDR1 SGHTA, CDR2 FQGNSA. Trimming cost V 1 base and J 7 bases, with 10 bases left between them. The CDR3 extends over 13 amino acids.

In this sample, this clonotype turned up a few times. V is TRBV5-8 and J is TRBJ2-7; 15 bases are a match to TRBD2. This CDR3 contains 19 residues. The V segment lost 3 bases and the J segment 7 bases; nucleotides outside the gene matches: 17. Germline lookup yields CDR1 SGHTS and CDR2 YDEGEE. In DNA form, the CDR3 reads TGTGCCAGCAGCTGGTTAATGGCCGGGACTAGCGGGAGGATAGGGGAGCAGTACTTC. The encoded protein is CASSWLMAGTSGRIGEQYF.

The rearrangement joins TRBV12-3 or TRBV12-4 to TRBJ2-7, with D maybe TRBD2 (5 bases). Trimming removed 5 bases from V and 3 bases from J, with 14 bases in between. This CDR3 is built from 14 residues. The CDR3 reads CASSPRAYNYEQYF. The CDR3 coding sequence is TGTGCCAGCAGTCCGAGGGCCTATAACTACGAGCAGTACTTC.

This clonotype was detected ten times or more. V and J are TRBV24-1 and TRBJ2-5; TRBD2 matches at 14 bases. The CDR3 is made up of 17 amino acids. Germline V gene lookup returns CDR1 KGHDR and CDR2 SFDVKD. V was clipped by 2 bases and J by 5 bases; unmatched bases: 6. The CDR3 loop reads CATSDSGTSGRGETQYF. CDR3 nucleotide sequence: TGTGCCACCAGTGATTCCGGGACTAGCGGGAGAGGCGAGACCCAGTACTTC.

This clonotype was found many times. The chain carries TRBV7-2 and TRBJ2-2; TRBD2 is a possible D gene (5 bases). The CDR3 length is 14 residues. The germline gives CDR1 SGHTA, CDR2 FQGNSA. V was trimmed by 5 bases and J by 6 bases, leaving 13 bases between them. The CDR3 DNA reads TGTGCCAGCAGCCGAGATAGTAGCGCCGGGGAGCTGTTTTTT. Protein: CASSRDSSAGELFF.

The CDR3 DNA sequence: TGTGCCAGCAGCTATGGACCGATCAATGAGCAGTTCTTC. It specifies CASSYGPINEQFF. V and J are TRBV27 and TRBJ2-1; D is undetermined. Trimming left V 6 bases short and J 6 bases short, with 12 bases between. The CDR3 sequence is 13 residues long. In germline, CDR1 is MNHEY, CDR2 SMNVEV (reference sequence).

The sample holds many counts of this clonotype. J is TRBJ2-7 and V is TRBV7-9, with 7 bases fitting TRBD2. CDR3 length: 15 amino acids. V lost 5 bases, J lost 2 bases, and 9 bases stayed unmatched. Looked up from germline, CDR1 is SEHNR and CDR2 is FQNEAQ (reference sequence). The DNA of the CDR3 is TGTGCCAGCAGCCTACCGGGACGGGGGGCCTACGAGCAGTACTTC. Protein sequence: CASSLPGRGAYEQYF.

This chain links TRBV7-9 with TRBJ2-7, with D uncertain. V lost 5 bases and J 3 bases, leaving 14 bases between the germline ends. Germline values: CDR1 SEHNR, CDR2 FQNEAQ (reference sequence). The CDR3 runs 14 residues. For the CDR3, the DNA is TGTGCCAGCAGCCCAGAAAAGGAGATCTACGAGCAGTACTTC. Translating gives CASSPEKEIYEQYF.

This clonotype was found many times. J is TRBJ2-6 and V is TRBV27, with TRBD2 as a possible D gene (6 bases). V was pared by 6 bases and J by 2 bases, with 17 bases between. The germline gives CDR1 MNHEY, CDR2 SMNVEV (reference sequence). There are 17 residues in the CDR3. The CDR3: CASSPTTEGPGANVLTF. The CDR3 coding sequence is TGTGCCAGCAGCCCGACCACGGAGGGGCCTGGGGCCAACGTCCTGACTTTC.

This clonotype was picked up many times. The chain links TRBV30 to TRBJ1-1; D gene uncertain. The ends were cut back, 1 base at V and 7 bases at J, with 10 bases in the middle. The CDR3 totals 12 residues. The germline CDR1 and CDR2 sequences are GTSNPN and SVGIG (reference sequence). CDR3 in DNA: TGTGCCTGGAGTGGAGACCCGAATGAAGCTTTCTTT. It yields the protein CAWSGDPNEAFF.

This clonotype occurred many times. The rearrangement joins TRBV29-1 to TRBJ1-1; D is unresolved. The CDR3 has 11 residues. Trimming removed 6 bases from V and 0 bases from J, with 5 bases in between. Per the germline V gene, CDR1 is SQVTM and CDR2 is ANQGSEA. CDR3 nucleotide sequence: TGCAGCGTAGAGATGAACACTGAAGCTTTCTTT. Translation gives CSVEMNTEAFF.

This chain connects TRBV20-1 to TRBJ1-4; D is perhaps TRBD1 (6 bases). Germline V lookup: CDR1 DFQATT, CDR2 SNEGSKA (reference sequence). The CDR3 runs to 16 residues. V was shortened by 0 bases and J by 4 bases, with 15 bases between the two germline ends. This chain's CDR3 is CSARDVRGNFNEKLFF. The DNA for the CDR3 is TGCAGTGCTAGAGATGTCAGGGGAAACTTTAATGAAAAACTGTTTTTT.